This section outlines one T cell receptor (beta chain) sequence together with its context. Germline-derived CDR1 and CDR2 are KGHSH and LQKENI. The V gene end was trimmed by 4 bases and the J gene end by 5 bases; junction bases not matched to a gene: 2. The CDR3 runs to 15 residues. Sequencing used immunoSEQ multiplex PCR; TCRdb keeps in-frame clones, though not all of them. This sample has 120,000 to 150,000 clones, with just under 90% found just once. The data originate from a study of blood T cell repertoires in COVID-19. Background on the study: COVID-19 samples, acute and convalescent, were from the United States, Italy and Spain. Sample material is recorded as cDNA or gDNA derived from T cells, B-cell-depleted T cells, or PBMCs.

The chain has TRBV18 and TRBJ2-1, with 13 bases identical to TRBD2. The TCR sequence derives from a woman between 45 and 65 years old with active or convalescent COVID-19. Specimen: peripheral blood. The DNA of the CDR3 is TGTGCCAGCTCACTGGGACTAGCGGGAAACAATGAGCAGTTCTTC. This encodes CASSLGLAGNNEQFF. The complete variable domain, with remaining parts taken from reference TRBV18 and TRBJ2-1, reads NAGVMQNPRHLVRRRGQEARLRCSPMKGHSHVYWYRQLPEEGLKFMVYLQKENIIDESGMPKERFSAEFPKEGPSILRIQQVVRGDSAAYFCASSLGLAGNNEQFFGPGTRLTVL.